This T cell receptor beta chain emerged from a study of blood T cell repertoires in COVID-19. As for the study in general: PBMCs, B-cell-depleted T cells, or T cells were the source of the cDNA or gDNA that made up the material.

Germline V CDR1 and CDR2: SGHVS, FQNEAQ. This CDR3 comprises 14 residues. The ends lost 5 bases at V and 1 base at J; junction bases unmatched: 2. This clone was counted a few times. Profiling relied on immunoSEQ multiplex PCR, and the TCRdb table lists in-frame clones only, not all of them. The data contain roughly 97,000 clones, 70% to 85% of them seen just once; the ten biggest clones take up around 9.3%. The rearrangement joins TRBV7-8 to TRBJ1-3, with 7 bases matching TRBD1. This TCR came from a man aged 65 to 79 with acute or convalescent COVID-19. Sequencing was carried out using peripheral blood. The CDR3 region has the DNA TGTGCCAGCAGCCACAGGGGTTCTGGAAACACCATATATTTT. Translated, it gives CASSHRGSGNTIYF.